This T cell receptor beta chain was retrieved from a study of blood T cell repertoires in COVID-19. On the study more broadly: Samples came from the United States, Italy and Spain, spanning acute and convalescent COVID-19. The analysed material was cDNA or gDNA that came from T cells, B-cell-depleted T cells, or PBMCs.

The data were produced by immunoSEQ multiplex PCR, yet TCRdb's version contains in-frame clones alone and is incomplete. The repertoire holds 60,000 or so clones, with around 89% as singletons. The CDR3 contains 17 residues. With 0 bases clipped from V and 2 bases from J, the junction kept 11 bases outside the gene matches. CDR1 is SGHRS and CDR2 is YFSETQ in the germline V gene. V usage is TRBV5-1 and J usage is TRBJ2-7; 7 positions match TRBD2. The source of this sequence is a human donor with active COVID-19. The donor label of this sample is uncertain. Input material: peripheral blood. CDR3 nucleotides: TGCGCCAGCAGCTTGGCGAGGGCTAGCGGTCCGCCCTACGAGCAGTACTTC. Protein product: CASSLARASGPPYEQYF.